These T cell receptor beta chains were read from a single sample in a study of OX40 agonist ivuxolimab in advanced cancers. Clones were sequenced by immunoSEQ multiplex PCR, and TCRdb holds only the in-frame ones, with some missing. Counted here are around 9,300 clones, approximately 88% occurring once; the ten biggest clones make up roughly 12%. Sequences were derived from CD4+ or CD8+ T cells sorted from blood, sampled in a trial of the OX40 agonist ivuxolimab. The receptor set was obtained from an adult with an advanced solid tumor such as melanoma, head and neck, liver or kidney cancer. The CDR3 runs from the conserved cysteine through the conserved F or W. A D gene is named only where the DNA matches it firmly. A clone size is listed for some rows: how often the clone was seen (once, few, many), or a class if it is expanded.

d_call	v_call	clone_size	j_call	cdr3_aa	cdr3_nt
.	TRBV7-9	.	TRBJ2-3	CASSLGALAFSTDTQYF	TGTGCCAGCAGCTTAGGCGCCCTAGCGTTTAGCACAGATACGCAGTATTTT
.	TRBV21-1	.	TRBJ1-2	CASRRGGYRKTYGYTF	TGTGCCAGCAGAAGGGGCGGCTACAGAAAGACCTATGGCTACACCTTC
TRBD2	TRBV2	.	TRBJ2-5	CASSPRLAGEETQYF	TGTGCCAGCAGTCCCAGACTAGCGGGGGAAGAGACCCAGTACTTC
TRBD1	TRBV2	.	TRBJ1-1	CASSGGIPGQGYTEAFF	TGTGCCAGCAGTGGGGGAATCCCGGGACAGGGGTACACTGAAGCTTTCTTT
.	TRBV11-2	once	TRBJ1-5	CASSLAGRDNQPQHF	TGTGCCAGCAGCTTAGCTGGCCGGGACAATCAGCCCCAGCATTTT
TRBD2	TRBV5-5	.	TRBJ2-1	CASSWASGSSYNEQFF	TGTGCCAGCAGCTGGGCTAGCGGGAGCTCCTACAATGAGCAGTTCTTC
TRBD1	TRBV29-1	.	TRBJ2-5	CSAPGTGDETQYF	TGCAGCGCCCCCGGGACAGGCGACGAGACCCAGTACTTC
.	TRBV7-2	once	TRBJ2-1	CASSQSGGSSYNEQFF	TGTGCCAGCAGCCAGAGCGGAGGGAGCTCCTACAATGAGCAGTTCTTC
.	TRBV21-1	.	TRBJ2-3	CASSKVRGGFSTDTQYF	TGTGCCAGCAGCAAAGTTCGAGGAGGTTTTAGCACAGATACGCAGTATTTT
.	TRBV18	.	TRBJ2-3	CASSPEGGEGTDTQYF	TGTGCCAGCTCACCAGAGGGAGGAGAAGGCACAGATACGCAGTATTTT
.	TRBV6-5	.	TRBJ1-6	CASRSRGGNSPLHF	TGTGCCAGCAGAAGTCGGGGGGGGAATTCACCCCTCCACTTT
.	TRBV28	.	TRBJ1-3	CASSPLGSSGNTIYF	TGTGCCAGCAGTCCCCTTGGGAGCTCTGGAAACACCATATATTTT
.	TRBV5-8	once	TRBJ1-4	CASSLGRSEGSEKLFF	TGTGCCAGCAGCTTGGGAAGGTCGGAGGGCAGTGAAAAACTGTTTTTT
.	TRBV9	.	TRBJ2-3	CASSVGQHTDTQYF	TGTGCCAGCAGCGTAGGACAGCACACAGATACGCAGTATTTT
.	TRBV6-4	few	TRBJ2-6	CASSAEASPSVLTF	TGTGCCAGCAGTGCGGAGGCTAGTCCAAGCGTCCTGACTTTC
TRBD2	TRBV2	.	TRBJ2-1	CASSEGTSGRNEQFF	TGTGCCAGCAGTGAAGGAACTAGCGGGAGAAATGAGCAGTTCTTC
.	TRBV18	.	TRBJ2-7	CASSPSSYEQYF	TGTGCCAGCTCACCAAGCTCCTACGAGCAGTACTTC